Following are 20 T cell receptor beta chains from one sample sequenced in a study of early T cells in non-severe SARS-CoV-2 infection. TCRdb analysed the 5' RACE reads with MiXCR anew, one entry per CDR3 protein. The top ten hold less than 6% of the sample, which has approximately 38,000 distinct CDR3 sequences, roughly 4.7% seen once. Sequencing was done on a sample of whole blood. These receptors originate from an adult who was a healthcare worker with PCR-confirmed SARS-CoV-2 infection or an uninfected control (not recorded which).

Ten or more counts support this clonotype. This rearrangement joins TRBV29-1 to TRBJ2-1; 12 nucleotides match TRBD2. The germline V gene has CDR1 SQVTM and CDR2 ANQGSEA. J lost 5 bases, V lost 7 bases, and 6 bases had no gene match. This CDR3 is 14 amino acids long. The CDR3 sequence is CSAALAGGDNEQFF. The DNA for the CDR3 is TGCAGCGCCGCGCTAGCGGGAGGGGACAATGAGCAGTTCTTC.

Many counts were recorded for this clonotype. The chain employs TRBV14 and TRBJ2-3, with 7 bases fitting TRBD1. The CDR3 extends over 14 amino acids. Germline-derived CDR1 and CDR2 are SGHDN and FVKESK. V was clipped by 2 bases and J by 14 bases; unmatched bases: 13. DNA for the CDR3: TGTGCCAGCAGCCAATATGGACAGGACCTCATTCCGTATTTT. This gives the protein CASSQYGQDLIPYF.

This clonotype was seen a few times. The V call is TRBV19, the J call TRBJ1-5; no clear D. This CDR3 spans 13 amino acids. Trimming stripped 3 bases from V and 5 bases from J, with 8 bases between. The V gene's germline CDR1 is LNHDA and CDR2 SQIVND (reference sequence). CDR3 loop: CASSILAYQPQHF. CDR3 bases: TGTGCCAGTAGTATTCTAGCGTATCAGCCCCAGCATTTT.

The sample holds many counts of this clonotype. The J gene is TRBJ2-6, the V gene TRBV12-3 or TRBV12-4; D may be TRBD1 (6 bases). The CDR3 is made up of 19 amino acids. Trimming stripped 5 bases from V and 2 bases from J, with 22 bases between. The CDR3 region is CASSPIPGTHQTGANVLTF. The CDR3 nucleotides are TGTGCCAGCAGTCCAATCCCCGGGACACACCAGACTGGGGCCAACGTCCTGACTTTC.

At least ten counts were recorded for this clonotype. This chain links TRBV5-1 with TRBJ1-6, with D hard to call. The ends were cut back, 0 bases at V and 9 bases at J, with 10 bases in the middle. Germline CDR1 SGHRS, CDR2 YFSETQ. This CDR3 contains 14 residues. CDR3 amino acids: CASSLALDPSPLHF. DNA of the CDR3: TGCGCCAGCAGCTTGGCTCTCGACCCTTCACCCCTCCACTTT.

In its sample, this clonotype was seen a few times. At one end the junction does not follow the germline gene, possibly because of a read error. V gene TRBV5-1 combines with J gene TRBJ2-2; 7 bases are shared with TRBD2. This CDR3 is built from 14 residues. Looked up from germline, CDR1 is SGHRS and CDR2 is YFSETQ. The CDR3 here is CASRAGARDGELFF. The CDR3, as DNA: TGCGCCAGCAGGGCGGGAGCTCGAGACGGGGAGCTTTTTTTT.

This clonotype has ten or more counts. This chain links TRBV5-1 with TRBJ2-5, with a weak D call TRBD1 (5 bases). V shed 5 bases and J shed 5 bases, with 16 bases lying between them. Germline V gene sequence: CDR1 SGHRS, CDR2 YFSETQ. CDR3 length: 14 residues. DNA of the CDR3: TGCGCCAGCAGTTCGACAGATCTCCTGGAGACCCAGTACTTC. Translation gives CASSSTDLLETQYF.

Ten or more counts support this clonotype. The chain employs TRBV28 and TRBJ1-1; TRBD1 might be the D (6 bases). The V end was cut by 4 bases, the J end by 0 bases, with 21 bases between. The germline CDR1 and CDR2 sequences are MDHEN and SYDVKM. The CDR3 loop spans 18 amino acids. The CDR3 nucleotides read TGTGCCAGCAGTTCAGGACAGCTCCGAACAATAATGAACACTGAAGCTTTCTTT. It encodes CASSSGQLRTIMNTEAFF.

V is TRBV28 and J is TRBJ2-5; perhaps TRBD2 as D (7 bases). This CDR3 is 15 amino acids long. CDR1 is MDHEN and CDR2 is SYDVKM in the germline V gene. V was clipped by 2 bases and J by 4 bases, with 14 bases between them. CDR3 residues: CASSLGGGHRETQYF. CDR3 nucleotide sequence: TGTGCCAGCAGTTTAGGGGGGGGCCACCGAGAGACCCAGTACTTC.

The chain employs TRBV14 and TRBJ2-2; unclear D gene. The germline V gene has CDR1 SGHDN and CDR2 FVKESK. V lost 5 bases, J lost 8 bases, and 12 bases lay in between. The CDR3 is made up of 13 amino acids. The CDR3 bases are TGTGCCAGCAGCGTACTGTATCCAGGGGAGCTGTTTTTT. It encodes CASSVLYPGELFF.

The genes are TRBV6-2 or TRBV6-3 and TRBJ2-3; 12 bases are shared with TRBD2. CDR1 is MNHEY, CDR2 SVGEGT, per germline. Trimming took 5 bases from V and 5 from J; bases not matched to a gene: 8. This CDR3 has 16 residues. The CDR3 nucleotides read TGTGCCAGCAGTGTGACTAGCGGGAGAACGAGAGATACGCAGTATTTT. Translation gives CASSVTSGRTRDTQYF.

This clonotype was observed many times. The rearrangement joins TRBV7-9 to TRBJ2-4; perhaps D is TRBD1 or TRBD2 (5 bases each). CDR3 length: 15 amino acids. Trimming cost V 1 base and J 5 bases, with 12 bases left between them. From germline, CDR1 is SEHNR and CDR2 FQNEAQ (reference sequence). The CDR3 DNA sequence: TGTGCCAGCAGCTTAGACGGGGCTAAGGAAAACATTCAGTACTTC. Protein sequence: CASSLDGAKENIQYF.

The chain couples TRBV6-5 to TRBJ2-2; tentative D call: TRBD2 (5 bases). The V end was cut by 6 bases, the J end by 4 bases, with 18 bases between. The germline V gene has CDR1 MNHEY and CDR2 SVGAGI. CDR3 length: 16 residues. The CDR3 DNA follows: TGTGCCAGCAGCCCTCTAGAGGGCTCGGGCACCGGGGAGCTGTTTTTT. Translated: CASSPLEGSGTGELFF.

This clonotype was detected many times. The chain is built from TRBV5-1 and TRBJ2-5; 11 bases align to TRBD1. The trim removed 0 bases at V and 5 bases at J, leaving 6 bases unmatched. The germline CDR1 and CDR2 sequences are SGHRS and YFSETQ. The CDR3 is made up of 16 amino acids. The DNA for the CDR3 is TGCGCCAGCAGCTTGGTGGGGACAGGGGGTCAGGAGACCCAGTACTTC. Protein: CASSLVGTGGQETQYF.

This clonotype was found a few times. This chain links TRBV20-1 with TRBJ2-3; TRBD2 aligns across 12 bases. With V trimmed by 2 bases and J by 9 bases, 12 bases remained unmatched. CDR1 and CDR2 from the germline V gene are DFQATT and SNEGSKA (reference sequence). The CDR3 covers 16 residues. This CDR3 is CSARMTSGGSVGTQYF. The CDR3 bases are TGCAGTGCTAGAATGACTAGCGGGGGATCGGTAGGCACGCAGTATTTT.

This clonotype was observed many times. The V call is TRBV7-9, the J call TRBJ2-7; TRBD2 might be the D (5 bases). The V end lost 5 bases, the J end lost 0 bases, and 20 bases lay between the germline ends. Per the germline V gene, CDR1 is SEHNR and CDR2 is FQNEAQ (reference sequence). The CDR3 length is 17 residues. In DNA form, the CDR3 reads TGTGCCAGCAGCAAACGGGGTGTAGCGCCTTTCTCCTACGAGCAGTACTTC. Residues: CASSKRGVAPFSYEQYF. Full variable domain (remainder filled in from reference TRBV7-9 and TRBJ2-7): DTGVSQNPRHKITKRGQNVTFRCDPISEHNRLYWYRQTLGQGPEFLTYFQNEAQLEKSRLLSDRFSAERPKGSFSTLEIQRTEQGDSAMYLCASSKRGVAPFSYEQYFGPGTRLTVT.

The CDR3 here is CSARRGPTPNTEAFF. DNA for the CDR3: TGCAGTGCTAGACGGGGCCCTACACCAAACACTGAAGCTTTCTTT. This sequence joins TRBV20-1 and TRBJ1-1; maybe TRBD1 (5 bases). Germline loops: CDR1 DFQATT, CDR2 SNEGSKA (reference sequence). The CDR3 spans 15 residues. Trimming took off 2 bases at V and 2 bases at J, with 15 bases between the two ends.

At least ten counts were recorded for this clonotype. This rearrangement joins TRBV12-3 or TRBV12-4 to TRBJ2-7, with a possible D match to TRBD1 (5 bases). The CDR3 consists of 13 residues. V gave up 6 bases and J gave up 0 bases, with 9 bases separating them. Here the CDR3 reads CASSRQSSYEQYF. CDR3 nucleotides: TGTGCCAGCAGCCGACAGTCCTCCTACGAGCAGTACTTC.

This clonotype appeared many times. The genes are TRBV7-9 and TRBJ2-3; 7 nucleotides line up with TRBD2. The CDR3 covers 15 residues. CDR1 is SEHNR and CDR2 is FQNEAQ in the germline V gene (reference sequence). V trimming: 0 bases; J trimming: 2 bases; junction bases outside the gene matches: 2. In DNA form, the CDR3 reads TGTGCCAGCAGCTTAGCCAGCGGGAACACAGATACGCAGTATTTT. This sequence encodes CASSLASGNTDTQYF.

The gene calls are TRBV28 and TRBJ2-4; D possibly corresponds to TRBD2 (6 bases). The CDR3 covers 13 residues. The germline V gene has CDR1 MDHEN and CDR2 SYDVKM. The V and J ends lost 3 bases and 12 bases respectively, with 15 bases between them. CDR3 in amino acids: CASSLQSPGGQYF. In DNA form, the CDR3 reads TGTGCCAGCAGTTTGCAATCACCCGGGGGTCAGTACTTC.